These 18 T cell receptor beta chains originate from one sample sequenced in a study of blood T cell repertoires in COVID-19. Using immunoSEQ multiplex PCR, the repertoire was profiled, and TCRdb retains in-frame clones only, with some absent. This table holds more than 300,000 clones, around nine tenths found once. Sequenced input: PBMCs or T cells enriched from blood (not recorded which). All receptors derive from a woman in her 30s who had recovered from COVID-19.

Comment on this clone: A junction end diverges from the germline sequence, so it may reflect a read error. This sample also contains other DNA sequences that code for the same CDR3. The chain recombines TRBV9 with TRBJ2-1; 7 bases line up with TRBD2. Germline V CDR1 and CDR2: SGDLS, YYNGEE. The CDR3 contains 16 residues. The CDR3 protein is CPSSVGGRGGGNEQFF. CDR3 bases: TGTCCCAGCAGCGTTGGGGGTCGCGGGGGAGGCAATGAGCAGTTCTTC.

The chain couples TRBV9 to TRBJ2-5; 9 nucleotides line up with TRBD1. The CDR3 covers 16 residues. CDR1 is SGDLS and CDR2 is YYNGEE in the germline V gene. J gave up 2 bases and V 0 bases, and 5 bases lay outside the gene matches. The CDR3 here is CASSVVGTGRQETQYF. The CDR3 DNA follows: TGTGCCAGCAGCGTAGTGGGGACAGGGAGACAAGAGACCCAGTACTTC.

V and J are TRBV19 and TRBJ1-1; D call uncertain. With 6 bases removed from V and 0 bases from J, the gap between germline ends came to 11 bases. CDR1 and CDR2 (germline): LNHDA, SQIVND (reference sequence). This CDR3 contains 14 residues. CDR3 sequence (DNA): TGTGCCAGTAGCTCTGGCGGATTGAACACTGAAGCTTTCTTT. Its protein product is CASSSGGLNTEAFF.

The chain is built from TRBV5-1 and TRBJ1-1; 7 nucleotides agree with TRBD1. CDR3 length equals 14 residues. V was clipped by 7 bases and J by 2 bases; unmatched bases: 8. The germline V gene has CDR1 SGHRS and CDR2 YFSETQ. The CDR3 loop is CASGLQGRNTEAFF. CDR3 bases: TGCGCCAGCGGGTTACAGGGGCGCAACACTGAAGCTTTCTTT.

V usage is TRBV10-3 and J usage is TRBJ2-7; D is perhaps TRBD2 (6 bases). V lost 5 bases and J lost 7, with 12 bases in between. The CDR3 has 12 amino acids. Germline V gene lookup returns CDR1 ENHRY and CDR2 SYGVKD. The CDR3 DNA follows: TGTGCCATCAGTTCGGGAGAGTGGGAGCAGTACTTC. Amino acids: CAISSGEWEQYF.

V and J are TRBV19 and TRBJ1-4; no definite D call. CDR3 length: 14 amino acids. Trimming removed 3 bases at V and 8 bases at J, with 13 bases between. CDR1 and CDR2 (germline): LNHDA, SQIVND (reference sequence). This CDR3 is CASSIRGSREKLFF. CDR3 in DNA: TGTGCCAGTAGTATTCGGGGATCTCGCGAAAAACTGTTTTTT.

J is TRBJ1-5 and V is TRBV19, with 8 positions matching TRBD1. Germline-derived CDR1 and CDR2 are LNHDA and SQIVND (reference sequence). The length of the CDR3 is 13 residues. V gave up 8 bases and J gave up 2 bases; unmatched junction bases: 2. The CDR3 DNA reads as TGTGCCAGTCAGGGGGCAGGCAATCAGCCCCAGCATTTT. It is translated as CASQGAGNQPQHF.

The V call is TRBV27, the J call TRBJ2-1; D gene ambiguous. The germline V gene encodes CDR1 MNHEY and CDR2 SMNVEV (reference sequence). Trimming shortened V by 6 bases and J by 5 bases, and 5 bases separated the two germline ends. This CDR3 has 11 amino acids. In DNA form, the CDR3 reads TGTGCCAGCAGCCTAAACAATGAGCAGTTCTTC. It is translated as CASSLNNEQFF.

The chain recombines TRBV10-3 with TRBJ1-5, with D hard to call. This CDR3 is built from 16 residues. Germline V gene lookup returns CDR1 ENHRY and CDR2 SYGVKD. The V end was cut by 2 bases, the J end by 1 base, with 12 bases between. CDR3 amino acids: CAISELGGGSNQPQHF. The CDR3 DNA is TGTGCCATCAGTGAGCTCGGCGGAGGAAGCAATCAGCCCCAGCATTTT.

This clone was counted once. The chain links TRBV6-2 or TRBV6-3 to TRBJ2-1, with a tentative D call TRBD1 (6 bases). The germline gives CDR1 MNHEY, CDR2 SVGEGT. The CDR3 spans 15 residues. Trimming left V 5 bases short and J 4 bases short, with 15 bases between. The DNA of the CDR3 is TGTGCCAGCAGTCTGACAGGAAAACCTTACAATGAGCAGTTCTTC. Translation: CASSLTGKPYNEQFF.

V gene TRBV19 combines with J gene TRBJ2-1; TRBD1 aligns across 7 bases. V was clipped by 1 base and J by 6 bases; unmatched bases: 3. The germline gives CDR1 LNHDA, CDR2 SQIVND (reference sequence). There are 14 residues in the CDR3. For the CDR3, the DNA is TGTGCCAGTAGTATAGTTGACAGGGTCAATGAGCAGTTCTTC. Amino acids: CASSIVDRVNEQFF.

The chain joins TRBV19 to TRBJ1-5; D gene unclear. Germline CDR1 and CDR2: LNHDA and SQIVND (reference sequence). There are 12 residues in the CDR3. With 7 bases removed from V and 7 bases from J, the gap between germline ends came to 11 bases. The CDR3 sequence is CASTRGKQPQHF. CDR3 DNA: TGTGCCAGTACCCGCGGGAAGCAGCCCCAGCATTTT.

DNA of the CDR3: TGTGCCAGCACCCCGGGACAAGCGAACACTGAAGCTTTCTTT. Its protein is CASTPGQANTEAFF. The J gene is TRBJ1-1, the V gene TRBV7-8; TRBD1 is a possible D gene (6 bases). Trimming cost V 7 bases and J 1 base, with 13 bases left between them. Germline V CDR1 and CDR2: SGHVS, FQNEAQ. The CDR3 runs 14 residues.

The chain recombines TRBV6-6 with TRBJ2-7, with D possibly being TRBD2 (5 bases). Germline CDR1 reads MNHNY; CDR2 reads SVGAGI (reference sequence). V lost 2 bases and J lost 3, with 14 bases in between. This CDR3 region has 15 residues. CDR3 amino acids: CASSYPPRGSYEQYF. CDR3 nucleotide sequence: TGTGCCAGCAGTTACCCCCCCCGGGGAAGCTACGAGCAGTACTTC.

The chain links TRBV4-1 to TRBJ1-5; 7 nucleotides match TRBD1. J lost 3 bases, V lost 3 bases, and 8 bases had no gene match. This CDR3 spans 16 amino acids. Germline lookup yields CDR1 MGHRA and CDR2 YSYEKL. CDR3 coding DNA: TGCGCCAGCAGCCAGGACCGACAGGGATTCAATCAGCCCCAGCATTTT. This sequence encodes CASSQDRQGFNQPQHF.

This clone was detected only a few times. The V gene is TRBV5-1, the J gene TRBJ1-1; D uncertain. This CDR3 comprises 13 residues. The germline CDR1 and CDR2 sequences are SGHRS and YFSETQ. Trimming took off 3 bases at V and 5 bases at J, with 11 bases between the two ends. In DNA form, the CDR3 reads TGCGCCAGCAGCTCAGGACGGAGGACTGAAGCTTTCTTT. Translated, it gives CASSSGRRTEAFF.

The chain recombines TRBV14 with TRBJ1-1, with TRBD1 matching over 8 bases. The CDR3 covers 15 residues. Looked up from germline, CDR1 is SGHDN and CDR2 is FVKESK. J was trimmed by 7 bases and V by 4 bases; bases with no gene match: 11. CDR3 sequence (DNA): TGTGCCAGCAGCCGAGACTCCAGGGGGCTTGATGAAGCTTTCTTT. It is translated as CASSRDSRGLDEAFF.

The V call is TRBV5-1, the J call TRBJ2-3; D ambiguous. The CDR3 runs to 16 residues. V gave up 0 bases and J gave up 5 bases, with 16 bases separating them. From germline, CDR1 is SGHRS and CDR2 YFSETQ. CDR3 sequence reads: CASSLVVSPGLDTQYF. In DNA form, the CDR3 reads TGCGCCAGCAGCTTGGTTGTCAGCCCGGGTCTAGATACGCAGTATTTT. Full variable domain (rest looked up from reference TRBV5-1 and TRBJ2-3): KAGVTQTPRYLIKTRGQQVTLSCSPISGHRSVSWYQQTPGQGLQFLFEYFSETQRNKGNFPGRFSGRQFSNSRSEMNVSTLELGDSALYLCASSLVVSPGLDTQYFGPGTRLTVL.